The sequence of this T cell receptor (beta chain) was determined in a study of blood T cell repertoires in COVID-19. Recruitment covered fewer than 25 US areas and drew participants whose ages spanned roughly 18 to 89 years. There are a few counts of this clone. Per the original data handling: Researchers report that nucleated cell counts were estimated from reference gene primer amplification. Measured with immunoSEQ multiplex PCR; TCRdb has only the in-frame clones, and not every one. V and J calls and clone size are as listed in that table; D and trimming were resolved from the DNA. The table has under 200,000 clones, 70% to 85% seen once; the top ten hold more than 4%. Sequencing input: PBMCs or T cells enriched from blood (not recorded which). The source of this sequence is a woman aged 55-75 years with acute COVID-19.

CDR3 region: CASSLSGTTNTGELFF. The CDR3, as DNA: TGTGCCAGCAGCTTAAGTGGGACAACGAACACCGGGGAGCTGTTTTTT. V and J are TRBV5-4 and TRBJ2-2; perhaps TRBD1 as D (6 bases). V lost 2 bases, J lost 0 bases, and 11 bases lay in between. This CDR3 is 16 amino acids long. CDR1 and CDR2 from the germline V gene are SGHNT and YYREEE (reference sequence).